This T cell receptor (beta chain) was obtained from a study of T cell repertoires in cytomegalovirus infection. For the study at large: A matching HLA type, together with CMV infection, was signaled by public TCR beta signatures.

V was shortened by 3 bases and J by 2 bases, with 9 bases between the two germline ends. There are 14 residues in the CDR3. Germline-derived CDR1 and CDR2 are LNHNV and YYDKDF (reference sequence). Findings of the study overall: There were HLA-C-restricted CMV-specific TCR beta clonotypes dominating the ex vivo response. Summed public TCR beta family frequency identified CMV carriers bearing the relevant HLA.

This clonotype came up a few times. As yet, its antigen is unknown. Via MiXCR, TCRdb re-called the reads, giving one row per CDR3 protein. The profile covers about 140,000 distinct CDR3 sequences, with approximately 5.9% appearing a single time and about a sixth taken by the ten largest. The sequencing sample was made of PBMCs. The chain carries TRBV15 and TRBJ2-3; D is possibly TRBD2 (5 bases). The TCR was taken from a human donor in good health (CMV status not recorded). Some clones in this sample may be carry-over from other donors' samples. The CDR3 here is CATSRDWTTDTQYF. The CDR3 DNA sequence: TGTGCCACCAGCAGGGACTGGACCACAGATACGCAGTATTTT. Using reference TRBV15 and TRBJ2-3 for the parts outside the CDR3, the full variable domain is DAMVIQNPRYQVTQFGKPVTLSCSQTLNHNVMYWYQQKSSQAPKLLFHYYDKDFNNEADTPDNFQSRRPNTSFCFLDIRSPGLGDTAMYLCATSRDWTTDTQYFGPGTRLTVL.